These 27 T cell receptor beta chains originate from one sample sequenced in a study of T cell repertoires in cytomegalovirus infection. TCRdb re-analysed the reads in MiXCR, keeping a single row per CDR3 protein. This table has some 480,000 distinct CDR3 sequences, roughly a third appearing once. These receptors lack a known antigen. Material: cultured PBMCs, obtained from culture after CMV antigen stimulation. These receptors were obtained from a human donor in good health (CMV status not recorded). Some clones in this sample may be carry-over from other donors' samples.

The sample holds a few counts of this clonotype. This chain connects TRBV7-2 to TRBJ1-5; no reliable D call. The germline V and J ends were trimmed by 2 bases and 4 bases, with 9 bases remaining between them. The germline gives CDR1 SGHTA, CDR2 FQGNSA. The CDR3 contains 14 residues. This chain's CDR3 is CASSLTSGNQPQHF. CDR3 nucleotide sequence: TGTGCCAGCAGCTTAACCAGCGGAAATCAGCCCCAGCATTTT.

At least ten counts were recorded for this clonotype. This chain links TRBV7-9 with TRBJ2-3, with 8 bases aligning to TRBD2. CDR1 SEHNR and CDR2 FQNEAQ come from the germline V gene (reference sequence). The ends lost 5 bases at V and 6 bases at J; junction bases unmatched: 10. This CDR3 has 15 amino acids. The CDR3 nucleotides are TGTGCCAGCAGCCCCCTTAGCGGGAAGGGCGATACGCAGTATTTT. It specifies CASSPLSGKGDTQYF.

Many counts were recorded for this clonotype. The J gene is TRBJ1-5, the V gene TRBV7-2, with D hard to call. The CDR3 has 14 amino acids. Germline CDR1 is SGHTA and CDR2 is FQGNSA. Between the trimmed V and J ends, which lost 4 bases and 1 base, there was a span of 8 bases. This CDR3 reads CASSSQKSNQPQHF. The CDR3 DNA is TGTGCCAGCAGCTCGCAGAAAAGCAATCAGCCCCAGCATTTT.

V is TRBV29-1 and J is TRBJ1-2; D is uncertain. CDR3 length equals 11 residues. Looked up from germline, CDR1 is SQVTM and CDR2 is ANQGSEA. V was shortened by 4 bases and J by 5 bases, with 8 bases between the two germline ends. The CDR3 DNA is TGCAGCGTTGTGTCGCAGTATGGCTACACCTTC. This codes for CSVVSQYGYTF.

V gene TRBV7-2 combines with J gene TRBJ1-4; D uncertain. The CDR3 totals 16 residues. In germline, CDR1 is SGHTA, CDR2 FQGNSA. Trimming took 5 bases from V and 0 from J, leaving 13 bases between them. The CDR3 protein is CASSHTDFSTNEKLFF. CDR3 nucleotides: TGTGCCAGCAGCCATACGGACTTCTCAACTAATGAAAAACTGTTTTTT.

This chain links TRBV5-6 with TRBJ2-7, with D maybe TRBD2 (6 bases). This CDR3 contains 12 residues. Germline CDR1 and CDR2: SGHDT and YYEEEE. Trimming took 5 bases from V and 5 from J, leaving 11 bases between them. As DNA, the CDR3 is TGTGCCAGCAGTCTTACTAGCAACGAGCAGTACTTC. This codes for CASSLTSNEQYF. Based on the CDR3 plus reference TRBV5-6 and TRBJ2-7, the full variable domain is DAGVTQSPTHLIKTRGQQVTLRCSPKSGHDTVSWYQQALGQGPQFIFQYYEEEERQRGNFPDRFSGHQFPNYSSELNVNALLLGDSALYLCASSLTSNEQYFGPGTRLTVT.

CDR3 DNA sequence: TGTGCCAGCAGCTTAGTTGTTGGTCCAGATACGCAGTATTTT. Translated, it gives CASSLVVGPDTQYF. This chain connects TRBV7-2 to TRBJ2-3; D is uncertain. Trimming removed 1 base at V and 4 bases at J, with 9 bases between. This CDR3 comprises 14 residues. CDR1 and CDR2 (germline): SGHTA, FQGNSA.

DNA of the CDR3: TGCGCCAGCAGCTTGGCCGATCTGACGCAGTATTTT. Residues: CASSLADLTQYF. This chain joins TRBV5-1 and TRBJ2-3, with D hard to call. Trimming removed 0 bases from V and 9 bases from J, with 8 bases in between. The germline V gene has CDR1 SGHRS and CDR2 YFSETQ. The CDR3 runs 12 residues.

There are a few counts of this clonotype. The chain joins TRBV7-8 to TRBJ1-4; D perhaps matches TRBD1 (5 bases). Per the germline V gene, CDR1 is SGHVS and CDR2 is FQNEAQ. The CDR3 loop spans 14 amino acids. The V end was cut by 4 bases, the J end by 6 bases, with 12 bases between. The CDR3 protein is CASSSRGWDEKLFF. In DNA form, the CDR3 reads TGTGCCAGCAGCTCCCGGGGGTGGGATGAAAAACTGTTTTTT.

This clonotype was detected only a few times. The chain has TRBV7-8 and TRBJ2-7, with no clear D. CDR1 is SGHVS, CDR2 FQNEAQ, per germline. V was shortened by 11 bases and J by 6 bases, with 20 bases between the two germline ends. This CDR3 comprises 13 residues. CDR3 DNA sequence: TGTGCCGCACGGGTAAGGGTAGATGGCGAGCAGTACTTC. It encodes CAARVRVDGEQYF.

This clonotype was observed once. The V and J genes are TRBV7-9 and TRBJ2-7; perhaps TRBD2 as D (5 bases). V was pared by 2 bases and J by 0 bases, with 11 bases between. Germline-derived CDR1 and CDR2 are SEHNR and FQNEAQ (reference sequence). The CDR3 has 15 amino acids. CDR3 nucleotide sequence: TGTGCCAGCAGCTTACAGGACTGGAGCTCCTACGAGCAGTACTTC. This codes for CASSLQDWSSYEQYF.

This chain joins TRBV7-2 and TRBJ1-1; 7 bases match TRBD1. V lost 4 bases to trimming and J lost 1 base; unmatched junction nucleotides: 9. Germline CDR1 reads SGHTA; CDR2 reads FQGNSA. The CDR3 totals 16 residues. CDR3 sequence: CASSSTVAGGNTEAFF. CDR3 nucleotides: TGTGCCAGCAGCTCTACGGTGGCAGGGGGGAACACTGAAGCTTTCTTT.

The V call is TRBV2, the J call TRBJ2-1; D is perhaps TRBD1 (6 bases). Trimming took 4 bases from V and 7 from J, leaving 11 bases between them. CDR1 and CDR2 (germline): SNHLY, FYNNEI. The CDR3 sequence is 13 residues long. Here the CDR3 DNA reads TGTGCCAGCAGTGTTCAGGGGACAAATGAGCAGTTCTTC. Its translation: CASSVQGTNEQFF.

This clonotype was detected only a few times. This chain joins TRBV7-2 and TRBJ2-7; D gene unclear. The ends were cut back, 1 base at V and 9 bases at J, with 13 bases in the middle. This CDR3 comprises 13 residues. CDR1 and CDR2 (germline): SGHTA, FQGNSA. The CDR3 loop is CASSLEYRRRQYF. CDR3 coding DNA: TGTGCCAGCAGCTTAGAATATCGGCGGAGGCAGTACTTC.

This CDR3 is CASTGAGGYEQYF. CDR3 nucleotides: TGTGCCAGTACCGGGGCGGGAGGCTACGAGCAGTACTTC. The chain employs TRBV28 and TRBJ2-7; TRBD2 matches at 8 bases. Losses at the gene ends were 9 bases for V and 3 bases for J; bases not matched to a gene: 7. The CDR3 loop spans 13 amino acids. Germline V lookup: CDR1 MDHEN, CDR2 SYDVKM.

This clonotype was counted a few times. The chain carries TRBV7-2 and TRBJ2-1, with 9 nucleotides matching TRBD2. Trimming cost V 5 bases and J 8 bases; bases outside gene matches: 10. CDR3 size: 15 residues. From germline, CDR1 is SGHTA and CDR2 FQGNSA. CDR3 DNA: TGTGCCAGCAGCACCAATAGCGGGAGAGTCCATGAGCAGTTCTTC. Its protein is CASSTNSGRVHEQFF.

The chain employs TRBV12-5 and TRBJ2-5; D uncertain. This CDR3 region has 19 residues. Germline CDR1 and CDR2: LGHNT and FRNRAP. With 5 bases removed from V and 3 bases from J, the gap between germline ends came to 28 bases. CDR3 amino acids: CASGPTLSGRPTGEETQYF. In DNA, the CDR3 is TGTGCTAGTGGTCCAACCCTCTCGGGCCGGCCGACCGGAGAAGAGACCCAGTACTTC.

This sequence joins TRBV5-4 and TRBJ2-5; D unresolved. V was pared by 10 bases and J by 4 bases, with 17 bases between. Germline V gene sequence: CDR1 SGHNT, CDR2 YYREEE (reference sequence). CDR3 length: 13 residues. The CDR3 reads CALATGLGETQYF. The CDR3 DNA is TGTGCCCTCGCCACCGGGCTTGGAGAGACCCAGTACTTC.

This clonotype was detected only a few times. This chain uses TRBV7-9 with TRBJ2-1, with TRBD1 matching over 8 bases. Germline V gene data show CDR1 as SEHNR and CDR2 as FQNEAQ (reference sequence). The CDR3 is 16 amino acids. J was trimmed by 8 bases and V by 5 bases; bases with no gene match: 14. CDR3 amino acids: CASSAKPPTGDHEQFF. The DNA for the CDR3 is TGTGCCAGCAGCGCAAAGCCCCCGACAGGGGACCATGAGCAGTTCTTC.

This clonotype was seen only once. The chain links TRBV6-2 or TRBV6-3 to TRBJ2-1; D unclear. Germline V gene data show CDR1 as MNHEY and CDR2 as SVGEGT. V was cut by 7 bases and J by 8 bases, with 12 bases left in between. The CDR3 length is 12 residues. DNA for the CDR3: TGTGCCAGCACGGACCTTCACGATGAGCAGTTCTTC. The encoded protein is CASTDLHDEQFF.

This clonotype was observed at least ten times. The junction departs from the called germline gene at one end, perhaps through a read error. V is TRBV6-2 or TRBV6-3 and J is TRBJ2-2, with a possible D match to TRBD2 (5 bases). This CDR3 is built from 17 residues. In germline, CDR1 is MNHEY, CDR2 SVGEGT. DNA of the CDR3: TGTGCCAGCAGTCACTCCGGGGTAGGAGCGAACACCGGGGAGCTGTTTTTT. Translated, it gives CASSHSGVGANTGELFF.

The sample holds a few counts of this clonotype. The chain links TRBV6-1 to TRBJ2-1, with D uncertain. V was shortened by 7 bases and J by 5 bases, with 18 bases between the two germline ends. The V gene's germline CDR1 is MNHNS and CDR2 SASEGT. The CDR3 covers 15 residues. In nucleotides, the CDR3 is TGTGCCAGCATCCCTACCCACAACTCAAACAATGAGCAGTTCTTC. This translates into CASIPTHNSNNEQFF.

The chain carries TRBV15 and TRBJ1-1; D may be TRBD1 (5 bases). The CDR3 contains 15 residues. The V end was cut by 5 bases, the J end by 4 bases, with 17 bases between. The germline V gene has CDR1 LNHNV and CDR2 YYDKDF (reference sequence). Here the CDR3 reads CATSGSTAWATEAFF. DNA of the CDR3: TGTGCCACCAGCGGATCGACAGCCTGGGCCACTGAAGCTTTCTTT.

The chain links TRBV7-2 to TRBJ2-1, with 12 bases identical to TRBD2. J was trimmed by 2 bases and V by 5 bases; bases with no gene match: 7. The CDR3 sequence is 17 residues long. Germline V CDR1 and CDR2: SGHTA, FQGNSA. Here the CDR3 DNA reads TGTGCCAGCAGCGCCCAACTAGCGGGGGGACCCTACAATGAGCAGTTCTTC. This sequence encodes CASSAQLAGGPYNEQFF.

The CDR3 reads CASSRQGIQPQHF. In DNA, the CDR3 is TGTGCCAGTAGTCGACAGGGGATCCAGCCCCAGCATTTT. The chain employs TRBV19 and TRBJ1-5, with 8 bases matching TRBD1. V shed 5 bases and J 7 bases; nucleotides not matched to a gene: 4. The CDR3 runs to 13 residues. In germline, CDR1 is LNHDA, CDR2 SQIVND (reference sequence).

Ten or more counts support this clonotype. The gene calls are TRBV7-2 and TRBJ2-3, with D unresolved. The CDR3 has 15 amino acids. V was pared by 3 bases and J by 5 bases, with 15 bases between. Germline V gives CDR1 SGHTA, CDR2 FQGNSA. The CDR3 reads CASSFPWTGVDTQYF. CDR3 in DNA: TGTGCCAGCAGCTTCCCGTGGACCGGAGTAGATACGCAGTATTTT.

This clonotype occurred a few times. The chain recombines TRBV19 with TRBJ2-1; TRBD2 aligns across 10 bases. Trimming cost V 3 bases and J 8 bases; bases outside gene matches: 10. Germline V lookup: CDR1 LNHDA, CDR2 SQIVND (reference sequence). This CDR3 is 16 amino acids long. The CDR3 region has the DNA TGTGCCAGTAGTATTGGAGCGGGAGGGCCCCGGGATGAGCAGTTCTTC. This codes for CASSIGAGGPRDEQFF.